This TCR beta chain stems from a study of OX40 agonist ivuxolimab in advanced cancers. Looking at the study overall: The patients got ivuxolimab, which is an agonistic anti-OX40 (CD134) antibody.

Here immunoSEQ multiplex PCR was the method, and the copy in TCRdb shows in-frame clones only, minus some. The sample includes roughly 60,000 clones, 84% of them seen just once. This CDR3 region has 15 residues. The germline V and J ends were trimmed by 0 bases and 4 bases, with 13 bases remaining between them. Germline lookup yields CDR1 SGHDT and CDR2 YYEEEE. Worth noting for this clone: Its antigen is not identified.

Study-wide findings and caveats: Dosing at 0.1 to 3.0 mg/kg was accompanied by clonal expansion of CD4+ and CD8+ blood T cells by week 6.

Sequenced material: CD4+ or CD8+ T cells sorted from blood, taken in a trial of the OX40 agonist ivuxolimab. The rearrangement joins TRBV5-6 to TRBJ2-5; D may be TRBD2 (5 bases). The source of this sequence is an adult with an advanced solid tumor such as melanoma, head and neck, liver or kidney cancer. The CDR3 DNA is TGTGCCAGCAGCTTGGGTCCCGCAAGCGGAGAGACCCAGTACTTC. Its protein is CASSLGPASGETQYF.